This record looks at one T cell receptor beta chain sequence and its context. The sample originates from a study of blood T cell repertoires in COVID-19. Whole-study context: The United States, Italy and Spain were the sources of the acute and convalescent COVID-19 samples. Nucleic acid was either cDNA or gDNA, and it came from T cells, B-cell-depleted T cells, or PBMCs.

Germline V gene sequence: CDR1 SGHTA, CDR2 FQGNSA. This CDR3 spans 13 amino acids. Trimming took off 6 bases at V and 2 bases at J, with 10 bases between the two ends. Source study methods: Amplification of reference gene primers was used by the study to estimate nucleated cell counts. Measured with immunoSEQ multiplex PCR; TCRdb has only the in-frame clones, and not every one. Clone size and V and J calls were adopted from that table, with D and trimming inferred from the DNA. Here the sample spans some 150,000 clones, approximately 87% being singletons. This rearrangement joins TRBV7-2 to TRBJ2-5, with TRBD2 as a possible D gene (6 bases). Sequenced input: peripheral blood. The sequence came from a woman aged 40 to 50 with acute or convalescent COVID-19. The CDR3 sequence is CASSPGEQETQYF. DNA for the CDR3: TGTGCCAGCAGTCCGGGAGAGCAAGAGACCCAGTACTTC.